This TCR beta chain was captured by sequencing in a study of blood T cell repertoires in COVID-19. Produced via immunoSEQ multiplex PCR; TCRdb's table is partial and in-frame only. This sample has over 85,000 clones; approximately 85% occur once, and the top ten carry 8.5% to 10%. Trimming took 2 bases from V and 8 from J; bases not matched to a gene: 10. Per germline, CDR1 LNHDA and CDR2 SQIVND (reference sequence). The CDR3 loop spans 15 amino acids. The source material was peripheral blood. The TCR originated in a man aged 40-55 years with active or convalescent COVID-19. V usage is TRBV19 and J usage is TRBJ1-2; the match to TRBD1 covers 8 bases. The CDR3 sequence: CASSIRGQGSDGYTF. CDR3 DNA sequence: TGTGCCAGTAGTATAAGAGGACAGGGATCGGACGGCTACACCTTC.